These T cell receptor beta chains were read from a single sample in a study of T cell responses to AZD1222 COVID-19 vaccine. Sequenced by immunoSEQ multiplex PCR; TCRdb stores in-frame clones only, minus some. The table has under 150,000 clones, roughly 93% seen once. The material sequenced was peripheral blood, taken 28 days after the second AZD1222 dose. These receptors were taken from an adult who received the AZD1222 COVID-19 vaccine. Both conserved end residues are part of each CDR3. The order of the fields is clone size, V gene, J gene, D gene, CDR3 DNA, CDR3 protein. The D gene is left open where the match is weak. Clone size is stated in some rows and not others, as once, few, many or a class when expanded.

abundance: -
v_gene: TRBV4-1
j_gene: TRBJ2-3
d_gene: -
CDR3nt: TGCGCCAGCTCCAAGGGGGGGGCCTTGGGCACAGATACGCAGTATTTT
CDR3aa: CASSKGGALGTDTQYF

abundance: -
v_gene: TRBV6-6
j_gene: TRBJ1-2
d_gene: -
CDR3nt: TGTGCCAGCAGAATTACGACGGTTTACTATGGCTACACCTTC
CDR3aa: CASRITTVYYGYTF

abundance: -
v_gene: TRBV10-3
j_gene: TRBJ1-1
d_gene: TRBD1
CDR3nt: TGTGCCATCAGTGATAAGACAGGGCCGAACACTGAAGCTTTCTTT
CDR3aa: CAISDKTGPNTEAFF

abundance: -
v_gene: TRBV29-1
j_gene: TRBJ2-3
d_gene: -
CDR3nt: TGCAGCGTTTTCGGACCCCTCACAGATACGCAGTATTTT
CDR3aa: CSVFGPLTDTQYF

abundance: once
v_gene: TRBV15
j_gene: TRBJ1-4
d_gene: -
CDR3nt: TGTGCCACCAGCAGCCTTGGGCAGGGGAGGGTTGTAGAACTGTTTTTT
CDR3aa: CATSSLGQGRVVELFF

abundance: -
v_gene: TRBV15
j_gene: TRBJ2-2
d_gene: -
CDR3nt: TGTGCCACCAGCAGAGAAAGCTTCGGGGAGCTGTTTTTT
CDR3aa: CATSRESFGELFF

abundance: -
v_gene: TRBV27
j_gene: TRBJ2-5
d_gene: TRBD1
CDR3nt: TGTGCCAGCAGTCCGGACCGGAGACAGGGCGGAGAGACCCAGTACTTC
CDR3aa: CASSPDRRQGGETQYF

abundance: -
v_gene: TRBV14
j_gene: TRBJ2-3
d_gene: TRBD1
CDR3nt: TGTGCCAGCAGCCAAGATGAGGACAGGGCAGATACGCAGTATTTT
CDR3aa: CASSQDEDRADTQYF

abundance: -
v_gene: TRBV7-9
j_gene: TRBJ1-1
d_gene: -
CDR3nt: TGTGCCAGCAGCTTAGGTTATCGGGACACTGAAGCTTTCTTT
CDR3aa: CASSLGYRDTEAFF

abundance: -
v_gene: TRBV27
j_gene: TRBJ1-4
d_gene: -
CDR3nt: TGTGCCAGCAGAGAAGGGGGTGGGGGAGAAAAACTGTTTTTT
CDR3aa: CASREGGGGEKLFF

abundance: -
v_gene: TRBV24-1
j_gene: TRBJ2-3
d_gene: -
CDR3nt: TGTGCCACCAGTCCCCGCGCAGATACGCAGTATTTT
CDR3aa: CATSPRADTQYF

abundance: -
v_gene: TRBV6-6
j_gene: TRBJ1-1
d_gene: TRBD1
CDR3nt: TGTGCCAGCACTACAACCGACAGGGGGAACACTGAAGCTTTCTTT
CDR3aa: CASTTTDRGNTEAFF

abundance: -
v_gene: TRBV27
j_gene: TRBJ1-1
d_gene: TRBD1
CDR3nt: TGTGCCAGCAGTTCCGATCAGGGGGCAGCCCGGGGTGAAGCTTTCTTT
CDR3aa: CASSSDQGAARGEAFF

abundance: -
v_gene: TRBV24-1
j_gene: TRBJ2-2
d_gene: -
CDR3nt: TGTGCCACCAGTGATTTGCATAAGGATACCGGGGAGCTGTTTTTT
CDR3aa: CATSDLHKDTGELFF

abundance: -
v_gene: TRBV19
j_gene: TRBJ1-1
d_gene: -
CDR3nt: TGTGCCAGTAGTATCGGACTTCCCCCTGAAGCTTTCTTT
CDR3aa: CASSIGLPPEAFF

abundance: -
v_gene: TRBV19
j_gene: TRBJ1-1
d_gene: TRBD1
CDR3nt: TGTGCCAGCGGAGGGACAGTGAACACTGAAGCTTTCTTT
CDR3aa: CASGGTVNTEAFF

abundance: -
v_gene: TRBV7-9
j_gene: TRBJ1-1
d_gene: -
CDR3nt: TGTGCCAGCCTCCATTGGAGGGGCCCAGACACTGAAGCTTTCTTT
CDR3aa: CASLHWRGPDTEAFF